These T cell receptor beta chains were read from a single sample in a study of identical twins. MiXCR was run by TCRdb on the 5' RACE reads, yielding one entry per CDR3 protein. The sample yields more than 400,000 distinct CDR3 sequences, roughly 15% seen once. The sample was also linked to a second study, of yellow fever vaccine responses in identical twins.

The sample was CD4+ T cells sorted from blood. These receptors were obtained from a woman younger than 30 in good health. CDR3s include the opening cysteine and the closing phenylalanine or tryptophan. The order of the fields is CDR3 DNA, CDR3 protein, D gene, clone size, V gene, J gene. A D gene is named only where the DNA matches it firmly. Where a row states a size, it is once, few, many or the class of an expanded clone; other rows omit it.

CDR3nt: TGTGCCAGCAGCATGACGCCGGGACAGCACTACGAGCAGTACTTC
CDR3aa: CASSMTPGQHYEQYF
d_gene: TRBD1
abundance: NA
v_gene: TRBV7-2
j_gene: TRBJ2-7

CDR3nt: TGTGCCAGCGCCCGTTGGTCAGTCGAAGCTTTCTTT
CDR3aa: CASARWSVEAFF
d_gene: NA
abundance: few
v_gene: TRBV21-1
j_gene: TRBJ1-1

CDR3nt: TGTGCCAGCAGCCAAGTCGAGCAGGGACCCTACAATGAGCAGTTCTTC
CDR3aa: CASSQVEQGPYNEQFF
d_gene: NA
abundance: NA
v_gene: TRBV3-1
j_gene: TRBJ2-1

CDR3nt: TGCAGTGCTAGAGATTTACGGGAGGGCCCCACAGATACGCAGTATTTT
CDR3aa: CSARDLREGPTDTQYF
d_gene: TRBD2
abundance: few
v_gene: TRBV20-1
j_gene: TRBJ2-3

CDR3nt: TGTGCCACCGGGCAGGCACCCTCCTACGAGCAGTACTTC
CDR3aa: CATGQAPSYEQYF
d_gene: NA
abundance: NA
v_gene: TRBV12-3/TRBV12-4
j_gene: TRBJ2-7

CDR3nt: TGCAGTGCTAGGGGGGGCGACACCGGGGAGCTGTTTTTT
CDR3aa: CSARGGDTGELFF
d_gene: NA
abundance: NA
v_gene: TRBV20-1
j_gene: TRBJ2-2

CDR3nt: TGTGCCAGCAGCCAAAGGGGAACCTCCTACGAGCAGTACTTC
CDR3aa: CASSQRGTSYEQYF
d_gene: NA
abundance: few
v_gene: TRBV3-1
j_gene: TRBJ2-7

CDR3nt: TGCGCCAGCAGCTTTGGTCAGGGCGGCAATGAGCAGTTCTTC
CDR3aa: CASSFGQGGNEQFF
d_gene: NA
abundance: few
v_gene: TRBV5-1
j_gene: TRBJ2-1

CDR3nt: TGTGCCATCAGTGAGTCTTTGGCCGTAGATACGCAGTATTTT
CDR3aa: CAISESLAVDTQYF
d_gene: NA
abundance: NA
v_gene: TRBV10-3
j_gene: TRBJ2-3

CDR3nt: TGCGCCAGCAGTCGTCTCCCGGGGGGCAATGAGCAGTTCTTC
CDR3aa: CASSRLPGGNEQFF
d_gene: TRBD2
abundance: NA
v_gene: TRBV5-1
j_gene: TRBJ2-1

CDR3nt: TGTGCCAGCAGCTCCTCGGCGGGTTCTAGCGAGCAGTACTTC
CDR3aa: CASSSSAGSSEQYF
d_gene: NA
abundance: once
v_gene: TRBV7-6
j_gene: TRBJ2-7

CDR3nt: TGTGCCAGCAGCACCCGGCTAGCGGGAGACAATGAGCAGTTCTTC
CDR3aa: CASSTRLAGDNEQFF
d_gene: TRBD2
abundance: few
v_gene: TRBV7-7
j_gene: TRBJ2-1

CDR3nt: TGTGCCAGCAGCCTGACCCTGGGACTAGCGGGGGGCGGGGCCGTTCGGGATACGCAGTATTTT
CDR3aa: CASSLTLGLAGGGAVRDTQYF
d_gene: TRBD2
abundance: NA
v_gene: TRBV11-2
j_gene: TRBJ2-3

CDR3nt: TGCGCCAGCAGCTTCAGGGGAAGTAACACCGGGGAGCTGTTTTTT
CDR3aa: CASSFRGSNTGELFF
d_gene: NA
abundance: many
v_gene: TRBV5-1
j_gene: TRBJ2-2

CDR3nt: TGTGCCAGCAGTTACTCGGCCCACTACGAGCAGTACTTC
CDR3aa: CASSYSAHYEQYF
d_gene: NA
abundance: few
v_gene: TRBV6-2/TRBV6-3
j_gene: TRBJ2-7

CDR3nt: TGTGCCAGCAGTCCAAGACTAGCGGGGGGGCCAAATACGCAGTATTTT
CDR3aa: CASSPRLAGGPNTQYF
d_gene: TRBD2
abundance: few
v_gene: TRBV27
j_gene: TRBJ2-3

CDR3nt: TGTGCCACCAGTGGGATGCAGTCTCAGCCCCAGCATTTT
CDR3aa: CATSGMQSQPQHF
d_gene: NA
abundance: few
v_gene: TRBV24-1
j_gene: TRBJ1-5

CDR3nt: TGTGCCAGCATTCCTTGCCCCGAGCTGTTTTTT
CDR3aa: CASIPCPELFF
d_gene: NA
abundance: NA
v_gene: TRBV21-1
j_gene: TRBJ2-2

CDR3nt: TGTGCCAGCAGCTGGGGGAGGGCGGCGAATACGCAGTATTTT
CDR3aa: CASSWGRAANTQYF
d_gene: TRBD2
abundance: many
v_gene: TRBV28
j_gene: TRBJ2-3

CDR3nt: TGCAGTGCTAGAGATTTGCTAGCGGGAGCGGAAGAGACCCAGTACTTC
CDR3aa: CSARDLLAGAEETQYF
d_gene: TRBD2
abundance: NA
v_gene: TRBV20-1
j_gene: TRBJ2-5

CDR3nt: TGTGCCAGCAGCCACGGGAGGGCCCTCGCCGAGCAGTACTTC
CDR3aa: CASSHGRALAEQYF
d_gene: TRBD2
abundance: few
v_gene: TRBV7-8
j_gene: TRBJ2-7

CDR3nt: TGCGCCAGATGTGGTGGGGGAGTAAAAAACAATGAGCAGTTCTTC
CDR3aa: CARCGGGVKNNEQFF
d_gene: NA
abundance: NA
v_gene: TRBV10-1
j_gene: TRBJ2-1

CDR3nt: TGTGCCAGCACTAAGGACAGGGGGCCCTACGAGCAGTACTTC
CDR3aa: CASTKDRGPYEQYF
d_gene: TRBD1
abundance: NA
v_gene: TRBV6-1
j_gene: TRBJ2-7

CDR3nt: TGCGCCAGCAGCCAAGAATTGACTGGCGGGACCCAGTACTTC
CDR3aa: CASSQELTGGTQYF
d_gene: NA
abundance: once
v_gene: TRBV4-1
j_gene: TRBJ2-5

CDR3nt: TGTGCCAGCCGCTCAGGGTCTGGGGCCAACGTCCTGACTTTC
CDR3aa: CASRSGSGANVLTF
d_gene: NA
abundance: NA
v_gene: TRBV12-3/TRBV12-4
j_gene: TRBJ2-6

CDR3nt: TGTGCCACCAGCAGGATTACTGACCAAACCGGGGAGCTGTTTTTT
CDR3aa: CATSRITDQTGELFF
d_gene: NA
abundance: few
v_gene: TRBV15
j_gene: TRBJ2-2